Described below is a single T cell receptor (beta chain) sequence and its context. The data derive from a study of blood T cell repertoires in COVID-19. Overall study: T cells, B-cell-depleted T cells, or PBMCs supplied cDNA or gDNA.

Germline V gene lookup returns CDR1 SGHVS and CDR2 FQNEAQ. The CDR3 loop spans 16 amino acids. Trimming cost V 4 bases and J 3 bases; bases outside gene matches: 12. Profiled with immunoSEQ multiplex PCR; TCRdb holds only in-frame clones, not every one. In the table there are hundreds of thousands of clones, under 90% of which are singletons. Recruitment covered about 25 US areas and drew participants whose ages spanned roughly 18 to 100 years. Clinical histories supplied by participants themselves formed the basis of cohort assignment. Participants in the exposed group had met a COVID-19 case in the 2 weeks before joining the study.

This chain connects TRBV7-8 to TRBJ2-7; 7 bases are a match to TRBD1. The sequence was obtained from a woman aged 45-59 years who had been exposed to COVID-19. Sequencing used PBMCs or T cells enriched from blood (not recorded which). The CDR3 loop reads CASSSTIGDSNYEQYF. The CDR3 DNA sequence: TGTGCCAGCAGCTCCACAATCGGGGACAGCAACTACGAGCAGTACTTC.